The 24 T cell receptor beta chains presented below share a single source sample, sequenced in a study of blood T cell repertoires in COVID-19. Produced via immunoSEQ multiplex PCR; TCRdb's table is partial and in-frame only. The sample holds 35,000 to 55,000 clones, over 80% seen once. Sequencing was performed on peripheral blood. These receptor sequences come from a human donor in a cohort sampled during active COVID-19.

V and J are TRBV7-2 and TRBJ2-3, with TRBD2 matching over 9 bases. The CDR3 has 15 amino acids. Trimming cost V 4 bases and J 5 bases; bases outside gene matches: 7. CDR1 is SGHTA, CDR2 FQGNSA, per germline. CDR3 nucleotides: TGTGCCAGCAGCTGGGGTACGACTAGCGGAGATACGCAGTATTTT. The encoded protein is CASSWGTTSGDTQYF.

CDR3: CASSLRLKDTQYF. CDR3 bases: TGTGCCAGCAGCTTGCGACTCAAAGATACGCAGTATTTT. The chain uses TRBV5-6 and TRBJ2-3; D is uncertain. The germline CDR1 and CDR2 sequences are SGHDT and YYEEEE. This CDR3 contains 13 residues. V lost 1 base and J lost 5, with 8 bases in between. Full variable domain (outside the CDR3, taken from reference TRBV5-6 and TRBJ2-3): DAGVTQSPTHLIKTRGQQVTLRCSPKSGHDTVSWYQQALGQGPQFIFQYYEEEERQRGNFPDRFSGHQFPNYSSELNVNALLLGDSALYLCASSLRLKDTQYFGPGTRLTVL.

The genes are TRBV18 and TRBJ2-7, with TRBD2 as a possible D gene (7 bases). Germline V gene data show CDR1 as KGHSH and CDR2 as LQKENI. Trimming stripped 6 bases from V and 2 bases from J, with 20 bases between. The CDR3 consists of 16 residues. CDR3 in DNA: TGTGCCAGCTCTGCCGTCGGGGGGCGCAGAACCTACGAGCAGTACTTC. Translation: CASSAVGGRRTYEQYF.

This sequence joins TRBV5-1 and TRBJ2-3, with 8 bases matching TRBD2. CDR3 size: 16 residues. Looked up from germline, CDR1 is SGHRS and CDR2 is YFSETQ. V lost 1 base and J lost 6; bases outside the gene matches: 10. The CDR3 sequence: CASSLPTSGVRDTQYF. Written as DNA, the CDR3 is TGCGCCAGCAGCTTGCCTACTAGCGGAGTTAGGGATACGCAGTATTTT.

This clone was picked up one time. The chain is built from TRBV6-6 and TRBJ1-1; D remains unclear. The CDR3 loop spans 14 amino acids. Looked up from germline, CDR1 is MNHNY and CDR2 is SVGAGI (reference sequence). V was pared by 2 bases and J by 0 bases, with 7 bases between. This CDR3 is CASSYAELNTEAFF. CDR3 bases: TGTGCCAGCAGTTACGCGGAACTGAACACTGAAGCTTTCTTT.

V is TRBV3-1 (or the pseudogene TRBV3-2) and J is TRBJ1-1; TRBD1 agrees at 9 bases. The CDR3 consists of 16 residues. With 4 bases clipped from V and 1 base from J, the junction kept 7 bases outside the gene matches. CDR1 and CDR2 from the germline V gene are LGHDT and YNNKEL (reference sequence). CDR3 loop: CASSRTGVPANTEAFF. CDR3 nucleotide sequence: TGTGCCAGCAGCCGGACAGGGGTGCCTGCGAACACTGAAGCTTTCTTT.

The chain uses TRBV6-5 and TRBJ2-7; possibly TRBD2 for D (6 bases). V was shortened by 3 bases and J by 2 bases, with 14 bases between the two germline ends. The CDR3 covers 15 residues. Per germline, CDR1 MNHEY and CDR2 SVGAGI. CDR3 coding DNA: TGTGCCAGCAGTTATGGGCAGGGCGGGACCTACGAGCAGTACTTC. It codes for CASSYGQGGTYEQYF.

The chain employs TRBV24-1 and TRBJ2-1; D not resolved. V shed 9 bases and J shed 0 bases, with 8 bases lying between them. The CDR3 contains 13 residues. Germline lookup yields CDR1 KGHDR and CDR2 SFDVKD. CDR3 protein: CATQESSYNEQFF. The DNA for the CDR3 is TGTGCCACCCAGGAAAGCTCCTACAATGAGCAGTTCTTC.

This clone turned up a few times. The V gene is TRBV7-6, the J gene TRBJ2-7; weak D call: TRBD2 (6 bases). Looked up from germline, CDR1 is SGHVS and CDR2 is FNYEAQ. V lost 4 bases to trimming and J lost 3 bases, with 10 bases between them. This CDR3 contains 13 residues. The CDR3 sequence is CASSSRDFYEQYF. The CDR3 nucleotides are TGTGCCAGCAGCTCGCGGGACTTCTACGAGCAGTACTTC.

The rearrangement uses TRBV28 and TRBJ1-5; D may be TRBD1 (6 bases). The CDR3 loop spans 18 amino acids. V dropped 2 bases and J dropped 0 bases, with 17 bases sitting between them. Germline-derived CDR1 and CDR2 are MDHEN and SYDVKM. The DNA of the CDR3 is TGTGCCAGCAGTTTAAATAGAGGGGGTACTGATAGCAATCAGCCCCAGCATTTT. Translated: CASSLNRGGTDSNQPQHF. Looking up the rest from reference TRBV28 and TRBJ1-5 gives the full variable domain: DVKVTQSSRYLVKRTGEKVFLECVQDMDHENMFWYRQDPGLGLRLIYFSYDVKMKEKGDIPEGYSVSREKKERFSLILESASTNQTSMYLCASSLNRGGTDSNQPQHFGDGTRLSIL.

V gene TRBV7-7 combines with J gene TRBJ2-1; 14 positions agree with TRBD2. There are 17 residues in the CDR3. The germline gives CDR1 SSHAT, CDR2 FNYEAQ (reference sequence). The V gene end was trimmed by 2 bases and the J gene end by 6 bases; junction bases not matched to a gene: 6. CDR3 nucleotides: TGTGCCAGCAGCTTATCGGGACTAGCGGGAGAAGGCAATGAGCAGTTCTTC. Translated: CASSLSGLAGEGNEQFF. Looking up the rest from reference TRBV7-7 and TRBJ2-1 gives the full variable domain: GAGVSQSPRYKVTKRGQDVTLRCDPISSHATLYWYQQALGQGPEFLTYFNYEAQPDKSGLPSDRFSAERPEGSISTLTIQRTEQRDSAMYRCASSLSGLAGEGNEQFFGPGTRLTVL.

CDR3 loop: CASSEQTGVYNEQFF. The CDR3 bases are TGTGCCAGCAGTGAACAGACAGGGGTATACAATGAGCAGTTCTTC. The J gene is TRBJ2-1, the V gene TRBV6-1; 8 bases align to TRBD1. The CDR3 has 15 amino acids. Trimming at V came to 2 bases and at J to 4 bases, leaving 4 bases not matched to a gene. Germline values: CDR1 MNHNS, CDR2 SASEGT.

The V and J genes are TRBV18 and TRBJ2-6; TRBD1 is a possible D gene (6 bases). The V end was cut by 5 bases, the J end by 4 bases, with 15 bases between. The CDR3 extends over 16 amino acids. The germline V gene encodes CDR1 KGHSH and CDR2 LQKENI. CDR3 in amino acids: CASSLQGTLGANVLTF. The DNA for the CDR3 is TGTGCCAGCTCATTACAGGGTACGCTCGGGGCCAACGTCCTGACTTTC.

The chain recombines TRBV6-2 or TRBV6-3 with TRBJ2-5; D remains ambiguous. Trimming took 3 bases from V and 2 from J, leaving 10 bases between them. The germline V gene encodes CDR1 MNHEY and CDR2 SVGEGT. This CDR3 has 14 residues. The CDR3 DNA is TGTGCCAGCAGTTATGGAGCCTCGCAAGAGACCCAGTACTTC. It codes for CASSYGASQETQYF.

The V call is TRBV9, the J call TRBJ2-1; possible D gene TRBD2, 6 bases. Looked up from germline, CDR1 is SGDLS and CDR2 is YYNGEE. The CDR3 runs 16 residues. Trimming cost V 0 bases and J 4 bases, with 14 bases left between them. The DNA for the CDR3 is TGTGCCAGCAGCGTAGTGGGGACTCCTATATACAATGAGCAGTTCTTC. Residues: CASSVVGTPIYNEQFF.

The rearrangement joins TRBV28 to TRBJ1-3; D remains unclear. The CDR3 length is 16 residues. Trimming removed 7 bases at V and 0 bases at J, with 16 bases between. Germline CDR1 MDHEN, CDR2 SYDVKM. Written as DNA, the CDR3 is TGTGCCAGCAACGAGGGCGGGAAGAGCTCTGGAAACACCATATATTTT. It translates to CASNEGGKSSGNTIYF.

The rearrangement uses TRBV4-1 and TRBJ2-7, with 10 bases lining up with TRBD1. This CDR3 comprises 16 residues. Per the germline V gene, CDR1 is MGHRA and CDR2 is YSYEKL. J gave up 6 bases and V 1 base, and 9 bases lay outside the gene matches. CDR3 sequence reads: CASSQGPGQGIREQYF. CDR3 sequence (DNA): TGCGCCAGCAGCCAAGGCCCGGGACAGGGGATACGCGAGCAGTACTTC.

The chain links TRBV2 to TRBJ1-5, with D unresolved. V lost 2 bases to trimming and J lost 0 bases, with 8 bases between them. This CDR3 comprises 15 residues. Germline lookup yields CDR1 SNHLY and CDR2 FYNNEI. CDR3 nucleotide sequence: TGTGCCAGCAGTGAATGGCGGGATAGCAATCAGCCCCAGCATTTT. Translation: CASSEWRDSNQPQHF.

J is TRBJ1-1 and V is TRBV2; the match to TRBD1 covers 8 bases. CDR3 length: 14 residues. The J segment lost 1 base and the V segment lost 4 bases, leaving 2 bases of the junction unmatched. Germline lookup yields CDR1 SNHLY and CDR2 FYNNEI. The CDR3 DNA is TGTGCCAGCAGTGTCAGGGGGCGGAACACTGAAGCTTTCTTT. It codes for CASSVRGRNTEAFF.

This clone was recorded once. The chain joins TRBV6-5 to TRBJ1-2; the match to TRBD1 covers 7 bases. Germline assignment: CDR1 MNHEY and CDR2 SVGAGI. This CDR3 spans 15 amino acids. V lost 5 bases and J lost 3; bases outside the gene matches: 9. The CDR3 coding sequence is TGTGCCAGCAGTCTCAAGACAGGGTTATACTATGGCTACACCTTC. Its translation is CASSLKTGLYYGYTF.

The rearrangement uses TRBV7-9 and TRBJ2-7; D is perhaps TRBD1 (6 bases). Germline V gene data show CDR1 as SEHNR and CDR2 as FQNEAQ (reference sequence). The CDR3 is 15 amino acids. The V gene lost 3 bases and the J gene lost 2 bases, with 14 bases spanning the gap. The CDR3 loop reads CASSLMDSLTYEQYF. The DNA of the CDR3 is TGTGCCAGCAGCTTGATGGACAGTTTAACCTACGAGCAGTACTTC. Complete variable domain (other parts from reference TRBV7-9 and TRBJ2-7): DTGVSQNPRHKITKRGQNVTFRCDPISEHNRLYWYRQTLGQGPEFLTYFQNEAQLEKSRLLSDRFSAERPKGSFSTLEIQRTEQGDSAMYLCASSLMDSLTYEQYFGPGTRLTVT.

This clone was detected only once. The chain joins TRBV18 to TRBJ2-6; D is possibly TRBD2 (5 bases). The CDR3 length is 14 residues. The germline V and J ends were trimmed by 3 bases and 2 bases, with 5 bases remaining between them. Germline-derived CDR1 and CDR2 are KGHSH and LQKENI. The CDR3 nucleotides are TGTGCCAGCTCACCGCGGGCTGGGGCCAACGTCCTGACTTTC. It specifies CASSPRAGANVLTF. Full variable domain (remainder filled in from reference TRBV18 and TRBJ2-6): NAGVMQNPRHLVRRRGQEARLRCSPMKGHSHVYWYRQLPEEGLKFMVYLQKENIIDESGMPKERFSAEFPKEGPSILRIQQVVRGDSAAYFCASSPRAGANVLTFGAGSRLTVL.

The chain joins TRBV27 to TRBJ1-1; no definite D call. Deletions cut 2 bases from V and 0 bases from J, with 7 bases between. The CDR3 length is 14 residues. Germline values: CDR1 MNHEY, CDR2 SMNVEV (reference sequence). The chain's CDR3 is CASSLRRVNTEAFF. The CDR3 coding sequence is TGTGCCAGCAGTTTACGGCGGGTGAACACTGAAGCTTTCTTT.

The chain has TRBV28 and TRBJ2-5; 7 bases agree with TRBD2. Germline CDR1 is MDHEN and CDR2 is SYDVKM. Trimming removed 3 bases from V and 2 bases from J; junction bases left unmatched: 12. This CDR3 has 17 amino acids. For the CDR3, the DNA is TGTGCCAGCAGTTTTCTTTTATTCGGGACTACACAAGAGACCCAGTACTTC. As protein: CASSFLLFGTTQETQYF.